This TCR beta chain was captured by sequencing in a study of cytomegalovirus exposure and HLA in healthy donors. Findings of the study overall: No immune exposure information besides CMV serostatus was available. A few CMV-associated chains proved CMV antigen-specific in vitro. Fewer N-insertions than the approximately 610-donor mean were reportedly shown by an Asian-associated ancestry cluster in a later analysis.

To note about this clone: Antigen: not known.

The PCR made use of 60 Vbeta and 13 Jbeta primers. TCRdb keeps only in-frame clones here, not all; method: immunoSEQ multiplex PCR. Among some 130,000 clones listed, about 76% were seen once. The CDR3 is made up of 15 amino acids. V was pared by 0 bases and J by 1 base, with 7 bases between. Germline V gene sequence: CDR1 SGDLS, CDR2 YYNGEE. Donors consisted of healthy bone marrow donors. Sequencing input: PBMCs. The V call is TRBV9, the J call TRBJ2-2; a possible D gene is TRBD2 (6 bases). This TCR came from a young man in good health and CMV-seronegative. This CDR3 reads CASSVVEGNTGELFF. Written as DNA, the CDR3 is TGTGCCAGCAGCGTAGTGGAGGGGAACACCGGGGAGCTGTTTTTT.